This T cell receptor beta chain was recovered during a study of OX40 agonist ivuxolimab in advanced cancers. Regarding the complete study: Ivuxolimab was a fully human IgG2 agonistic monoclonal antibody targeting the costimulatory receptor OX40 (CD134). Prior anti-PD-1, anti-PD-L1 or anti-CTLA-4 therapy was permitted, and checkpoint inhibitors had been received by roughly two fifths of dose-escalation patients. The monotherapy dose-escalation portion (N ≈ 52 patients) of the phase I ivuxolimab trial is reported in the paper. Of the 50 to 55 dose-escalation patients, hepatocellular carcinoma was present in about 20, melanoma in around 15, renal cell carcinoma in 9 and head and neck cancer in 9. In the dose-escalation cohort, 82.7% of patients were male, and the mean age was around 60 years, with a range of 23 to 79. Intravenous ivuxolimab was administered to patients every 2 weeks at six dose levels: 0.01, 0.1, 0.3, 1.5, 3 and 10 mg/kg. Partial responses occurred in three dose-escalation patients: two with cutaneous melanoma and one with hepatocellular carcinoma. The point of sequencing TCRbeta in the periphery was to test whether ivuxolimab changed TCR sequence diversity and drove clonal T-cell expansion. The full study reports these points: Partial responders in the 0.1-3.0 mg/kg groups had among the lowest normalized peripheral clonal expansion, especially among CD8+ T cells. The antigen specificity of the clonally expanded peripheral T cells was not determined. After ivuxolimab, CD8+ T cells had more expanded clones than CD4+ T cells on average. At doses of 0.1 to 3.0 mg/kg, clonal expansion of both CD4+ and CD8+ blood T cells was observed from baseline to week 6. Low levels of normalized T-cell clonal expansion were also seen in some patients who did not respond.

Patients with a history of autoimmune disease or receiving systemic immunosuppression were excluded from the trial. Peripheral blood for TCR sequencing was collected from all dose cohorts at baseline, on cycle 4 day 1, and on cycle 7 day 1. The samples were taken from a phase I, first-in-human, multicenter, open-label dose-escalation trial of ivuxolimab. The trial enrolled adults with locally advanced or metastatic head and neck squamous cell, hepatocellular, melanoma or renal cell carcinoma. Before TCR sequencing, CD4+ T cells and CD8+ T cells from peripheral blood were sorted into separate populations. To sequence the TCRbeta CDR3 region, genomic DNA was isolated from the sorted cells. The immunoSEQ Assay was used to sequence the TCRbeta CDR3 regions. TCRdb carries this immuneACCESS record with in-frame sequences only. Its versions omit some clonotypes, under half of them owing to an unresolved V gene in the studies checked, with the rest unexplained. The sample has about 5,100 clones on record, roughly three fifths of them singletons. The ten largest clones represent approximately 49% of the sample.

Concerning this clone: What this receptor recognizes is not known. No base qualities exist here, and no much larger clone lies one base off it.

As encoded in the germline V gene, CDR1 is SGHAT while CDR2 is FQNNGV. The V and J ends are trimmed by 0 bases and 7 bases, leaving 18 bases between them. There are 16 amino acids in the CDR3, from cysteine to phenylalanine inclusive. The DNA shown is the 48-base CDR3, in frame from base 1. The material sequenced was CD4+ or CD8+ T cells sorted from blood, taken in a trial of the OX40 agonist ivuxolimab. The receptor was isolated from an adult with an advanced solid tumor such as melanoma, head and neck, liver or kidney cancer. Recombination connected TRBV11-2 to TRBJ1-1; the D gene is not confidently resolved. The encoded CDR3 is CASSLDRVVRDVEAFF. The DNA sequence is given as TGTGCCAGCAGCTTAGATCGGGTGGTTCGCGACGTTGAAGCTTTCTTT.